Presented here are 4 T cell receptor beta chains from one specimen sequenced in a study of shared clonotypes between healthy human individuals. The assay was immunoSEQ multiplex PCR, and TCRdb's table has in-frame clones only and misses some. Here the sample spans some 1,900,000 clones, over 85% being singletons. CD45RO-negative CD8 cells positively selected for CCR7 made up the naive population, which excluded terminally differentiated effector memory CD45RA+ cells. The specimen sequenced was naive CD8+ T cells sorted from blood. The source of these receptors is a man between 18 and 29 years old in good health.

Notes on this clone: One end of the junction is discordant with germline, which a read error may explain. CDR3 residues: CASSLETGGIHLRF. The CDR3 DNA reads TGTGCCAGCAGTTTGGAGACAGGGGGCATTCATTTGCGCTTC. The rearrangement joins TRBV28 to TRBJ2-7; 10 nucleotides agree with TRBD1. This CDR3 has 14 residues. CDR1 MDHEN and CDR2 SYDVKM come from the germline V gene.

Note on this clone: Other DNA sequences of this sample code for an identical CDR3. J is TRBJ2-7 and V is TRBV5-4; D remains ambiguous. V lost 2 bases, J lost 2 bases, and 8 bases lay in between. In germline, CDR1 is SGHNT, CDR2 YYREEE (reference sequence). This CDR3 has 13 amino acids. CDR3: CASSFGVTYEQYF. CDR3 DNA: TGTGCCAGCAGCTTTGGTGTGACCTACGAGCAGTACTTC.

The V and J genes are TRBV5-6 and TRBJ1-2; D remains unclear. Germline CDR1 is SGHDT and CDR2 is YYEEEE. The CDR3 spans 11 residues. The germline V and J ends were trimmed by 3 bases and 6 bases, with 6 bases remaining between them. The CDR3 nucleotides are TGTGCCAGCAGCTCCCTAGATGGCTACACCTTC. It translates to CASSSLDGYTF.

This sequence joins TRBV28 and TRBJ1-5, with 9 positions matching TRBD1. Germline loops: CDR1 MDHEN, CDR2 SYDVKM. The CDR3 is 15 residues long. The junction had 6 bases not matched to a gene; V was cut back by 3 bases and J by 6 bases. This chain's CDR3 is CASSFVQGAAQPQHF. The CDR3 nucleotides are TGTGCCAGCAGTTTTGTACAGGGGGCAGCTCAGCCCCAGCATTTT.